This T cell receptor (beta chain) appears in the sequencing data of a study of STAT5B mutations in CD4+ large granular lymphocyte leukemia. Broader study findings: 8/27 top patient clones versus 2/35 control clones were TRBV06-family. No patients shared main leukemic clonotypes, though roughly 25% appeared at low frequency elsewhere.

Original data processing: The detection floor for productive clonotype frequency was 2.59 x 10-5. Sequenced by immunoSEQ multiplex PCR; TCRdb stores in-frame clones only, minus some. The V and J calls and clone size come from that table; D and trimming were worked out from the DNA. The data show tens of thousands of clones, roughly 82% seen once. As to this clone: Its antigen remains unknown.

The ends were cut back, 5 bases at V and 0 bases at J, with 17 bases in the middle. The CDR3 extends over 17 amino acids. Germline assignment: CDR1 MDHEN and CDR2 SYDVKM. Sequencing was performed on CD4+ T cells from blood buffy coats. The sequence derives from a human donor in good health. The gene calls are TRBV28 and TRBJ1-3; D is unclear. CDR3 residues: CASSAYGHRFSGNTIYF. CDR3 nucleotide sequence: TGTGCCAGCAGTGCCTACGGGCACCGCTTCTCTGGAAACACCATATATTTT. Variable domain in full (rest from reference TRBV28 and TRBJ1-3): DVKVTQSSRYLVKRTGEKVFLECVQDMDHENMFWYRQDPGLGLRLIYFSYDVKMKEKGDIPEGYSVSREKKERFSLILESASTNQTSMYLCASSAYGHRFSGNTIYFGEGSWLTVV.